Detailed here is one T cell receptor beta chain. The antigen is not known. The sample comes from a study of Ad26.COV2.S vaccination and SARS-CoV-2 variants. Background on the study: The vaccine Ad26.COV2.S was put into the muscle once, or twice with 56 days between.

This CDR3 contains 15 residues. V was trimmed by 3 bases and J by 4 bases, leaving 17 bases between them. Germline CDR1 and CDR2: DFQATT and SNEGSKA (reference sequence). Treatment of the sample: approximately 18 received Ad26.COV2.S at low or high dose, single or two shots; 5 received placebo; per-sample allocation not given. Samples were taken on day 63 after the first vaccine or placebo injection. This adult donor, from Boston, was 18-55 years old. Study results and caveats: Analyses of TCR breadth and depth may have underestimated total T cell responses. Compared with placebo recipients, vaccine recipients had higher spike-specific TCR breadth.

Sequenced by immunoSEQ multiplex PCR; TCRdb stores in-frame clones only, minus some. The sample lists 440,000 or so clones, 80% to 95% occurring once. The chain employs TRBV20-1 and TRBJ2-3; tentative D call: TRBD2 (7 bases). This TCR was recovered from a person aged 18 to 65 who received the Ad26.COV2.S COVID-19 vaccine or a placebo. Specimen: peripheral blood, collected in a trial of Ad26.COV2.S vaccine versus placebo. CDR3 nucleotides: TGCAGTGCTAGTGGGGGGCTAGGGAGGGCAGATACGCAGTATTTT. Its protein product is CSASGGLGRADTQYF.